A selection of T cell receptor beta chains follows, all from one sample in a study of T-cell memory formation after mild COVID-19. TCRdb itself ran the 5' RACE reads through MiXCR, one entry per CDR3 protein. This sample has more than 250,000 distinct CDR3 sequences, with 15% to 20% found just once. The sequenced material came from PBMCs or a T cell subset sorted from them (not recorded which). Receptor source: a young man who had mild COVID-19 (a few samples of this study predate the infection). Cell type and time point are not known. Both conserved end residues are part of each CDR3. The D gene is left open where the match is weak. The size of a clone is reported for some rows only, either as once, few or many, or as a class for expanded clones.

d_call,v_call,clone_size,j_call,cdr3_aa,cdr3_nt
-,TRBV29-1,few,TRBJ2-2,CSVEEDSGATGELFF,TGCAGCGTTGAAGAGGACTCAGGAGCCACCGGGGAGCTGTTTTTT
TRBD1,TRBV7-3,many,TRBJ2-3,CASSGTGGSDTQYF,TGTGCCAGCAGCGGGACAGGGGGCTCAGATACGCAGTATTTT
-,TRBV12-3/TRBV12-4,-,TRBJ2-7,CASSLRTRDSRQYF,TGTGCCAGCAGCCTACGAACCCGGGACTCCCGGCAGTACTTC
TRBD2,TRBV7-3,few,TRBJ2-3,CASSQTGGLDTQYF,TGTGCCAGCAGCCAGACGGGGGGGTTAGATACGCAGTATTTT
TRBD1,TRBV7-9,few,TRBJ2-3,CASSHPRTGGTDTQYF,TGTGCCAGCTCCCATCCTCGGACAGGGGGCACAGATACGCAGTATTTT
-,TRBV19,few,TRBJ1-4,CASREEGSATNEKLFF,TGTGCCAGTCGGGAGGAGGGATCGGCAACTAATGAAAAACTGTTTTTT
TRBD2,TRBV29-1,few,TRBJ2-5,CSVAGTREGETQYF,TGCAGCGTTGCAGGGACCCGGGAGGGAGAGACCCAGTACTTC
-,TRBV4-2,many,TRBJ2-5,CASSQGLAGLVETQYF,TGTGCCAGCAGCCAAGGGCTGGCGGGGCTGGTAGAGACCCAGTACTTC
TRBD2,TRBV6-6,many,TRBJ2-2,CASRPRGGTNTGELFF,TGTGCCAGCAGACCTCGGGGGGGCACGAACACCGGGGAGCTGTTTTTT
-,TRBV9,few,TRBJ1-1,CASSDPPENTEAFF,TGTGCCAGCAGCGACCCTCCGGAGAACACTGAAGCTTTCTTT
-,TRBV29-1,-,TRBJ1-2,CSVALRENYGYTF,TGCAGCGTTGCTCTCCGAGAGAACTATGGCTACACCTTC
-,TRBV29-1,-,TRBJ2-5,CSVESGGLPQYF,TGCAGCGTTGAATCCGGGGGGCTACCCCAGTACTTC
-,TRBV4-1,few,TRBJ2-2,CASSPRVTNTGELFF,TGCGCCAGCAGCCCCCGGGTGACGAACACCGGGGAGCTGTTTTTT
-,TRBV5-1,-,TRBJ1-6,CASSWGTVSSYNSPLHF,TGCGCCAGCAGCTGGGGGACCGTGAGCTCCTATAATTCACCCCTCCACTTT
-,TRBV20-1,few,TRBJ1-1,CSASLGHRTDEAFF,TGCAGTGCTAGCTTGGGACATCGAACGGATGAAGCTTTCTTT
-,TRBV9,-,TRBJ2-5,CASSVGGLQETQYF,TGTGCCAGCAGCGTAGGGGGGCTTCAAGAGACCCAGTACTTC
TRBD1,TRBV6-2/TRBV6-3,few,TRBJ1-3,CASSRTGTGNTIYF,TGTGCCAGCAGCCGGACAGGGACCGGAAACACCATATATTTT
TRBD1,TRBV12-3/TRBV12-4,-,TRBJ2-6,CASRTGWNSGANVLTF,TGTGCCAGCCGGACAGGGTGGAACTCTGGGGCCAACGTCCTGACTTTC
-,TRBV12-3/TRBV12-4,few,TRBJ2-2,CASSWGVSANTGELFF,TGTGCCAGCAGCTGGGGGGTATCTGCAAACACCGGGGAGCTGTTTTTT
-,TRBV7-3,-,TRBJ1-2,CASSWDGNYGYTF,TGTGCCAGCAGCTGGGACGGCAACTATGGCTACACCTTC
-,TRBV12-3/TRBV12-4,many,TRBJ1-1,CATSLAGGEAFF,TGTGCCACCTCACTGGCGGGGGGGGAAGCTTTCTTT
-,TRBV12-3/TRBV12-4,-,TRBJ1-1,CASSKSLKAFF,TGTGCCAGCAGTAAGTCCCTAAAAGCTTTCTTT
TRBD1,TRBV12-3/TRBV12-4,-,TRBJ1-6,CASSAGQGRRDSPLHF,TGTGCCAGCAGTGCGGGACAGGGGAGGCGCGACTCACCCCTCCACTTT
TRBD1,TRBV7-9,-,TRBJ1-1,CASSYTGAVAEAFF,TGTGCCAGCAGCTATACAGGGGCTGTTGCTGAAGCTTTCTTT
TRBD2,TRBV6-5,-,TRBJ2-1,CASSVRGGNEQFF,TGTGCCAGCAGTGTCCGGGGGGGGAATGAGCAGTTCTTC
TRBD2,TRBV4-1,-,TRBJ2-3,CASSRGLVGADTQYF,TGCGCCAGCAGCCGAGGACTAGTAGGCGCAGATACGCAGTATTTT
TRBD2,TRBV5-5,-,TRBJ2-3,CASSLAPGLAPDTQYF,TGTGCCAGCAGCTTGGCCCCGGGACTAGCGCCAGATACGCAGTATTTT
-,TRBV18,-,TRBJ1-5,CASSPGDNQPQHF,TGTGCCAGCTCACCTGGCGACAATCAGCCCCAGCATTTT
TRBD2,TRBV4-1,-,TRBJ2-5,CASSQINRGEETQYF,TGCGCCAGCAGCCAGATAAACCGGGGGGAAGAGACCCAGTACTTC
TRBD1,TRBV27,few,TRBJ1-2,CASSERDRGIYGYTF,TGTGCCAGCAGTGAGAGGGACAGAGGTATTTATGGCTACACCTTC
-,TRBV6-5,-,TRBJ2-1,CASSPGGRGNEQFF,TGTGCCAGCAGTCCCGGGGGCCGGGGCAATGAGCAGTTCTTC
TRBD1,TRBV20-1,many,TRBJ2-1,CSARSPGQAYNEQFF,TGCAGTGCTAGATCACCGGGACAGGCATACAATGAGCAGTTCTTC
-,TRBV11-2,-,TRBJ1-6,CASSLGEGSPLHF,TGTGCCAGCAGCTTGGGGGAGGGTTCACCCCTCCACTTT
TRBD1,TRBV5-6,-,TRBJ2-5,CASSLRGTGGRPQYF,TGTGCCAGCAGCTTGAGAGGGACAGGGGGTCGGCCCCAGTACTTC
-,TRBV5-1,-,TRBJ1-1,CASSLVSGPNTEAFF,TGCGCCAGCAGCTTGGTCTCGGGGCCTAACACTGAAGCTTTCTTT
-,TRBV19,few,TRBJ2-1,CASSIYGGQNNEQFF,TGTGCCAGTAGTATCTACGGGGGGCAAAACAATGAGCAGTTCTTC
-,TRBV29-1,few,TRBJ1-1,CSVVGGRIVSNTEAFF,TGCAGCGTTGTGGGGGGACGGATCGTCTCGAACACTGAAGCTTTCTTT
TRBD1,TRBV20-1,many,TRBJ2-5,CSASRQGETQYF,TGCAGTGCCTCGCGACAGGGGGAGACCCAGTACTTC
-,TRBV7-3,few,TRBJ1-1,CASSLTPGTEAFF,TGTGCCAGCAGCTTAACCCCTGGCACTGAAGCTTTCTTT
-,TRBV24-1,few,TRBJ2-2,CATSDTGQNTGELFF,TGTGCCACCAGTGATACTGGACAGAACACCGGGGAGCTGTTTTTT
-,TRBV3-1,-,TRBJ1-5,CASSQPGTQPQHF,TGTGCCAGCAGCCAACCCGGTACTCAGCCCCAGCATTTT
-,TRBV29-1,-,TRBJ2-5,CSVEVLAYPQETQYF,TGCAGCGTTGAGGTTCTAGCGTACCCCCAAGAGACCCAGTACTTC
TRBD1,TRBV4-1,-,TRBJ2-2,CASSQDDARGWELFF,TGCGCCAGCAGCCAAGATGACGCCAGGGGGTGGGAGCTGTTTTTT
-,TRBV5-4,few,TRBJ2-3,CASSLDARTTDTQYF,TGTGCCAGCAGCTTGGATGCACGGACCACAGATACGCAGTATTTT
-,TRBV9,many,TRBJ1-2,CASSPPGPTNYGYTF,TGTGCCAGCAGCCCCCCGGGTCCGACTAACTATGGCTACACCTTC
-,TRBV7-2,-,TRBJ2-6,CASSLYWEAGANVLTF,TGTGCCAGCAGCTTATACTGGGAAGCTGGGGCCAACGTCCTGACTTTC
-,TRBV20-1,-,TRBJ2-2,CSARDPRGMGNTGELFF,TGCAGTGCTAGAGATCCCCGAGGGATGGGGAACACCGGGGAGCTGTTTTTT
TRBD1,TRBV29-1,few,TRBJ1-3,CSVTQGDGNTIYF,TGCAGCGTTACACAGGGGGACGGAAACACCATATATTTT
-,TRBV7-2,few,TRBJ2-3,CASSRLGLVTDTQYF,TGTGCCAGCAGCCGTCTAGGACTGGTCACAGATACGCAGTATTTT
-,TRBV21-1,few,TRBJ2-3,CASSKRTTSTDTQYF,TGTGCCAGCAGCAAACGGACAACTAGCACAGATACGCAGTATTTT
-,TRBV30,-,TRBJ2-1,CAWVIRSYNEQFF,TGTGCCTGGGTGATCAGGTCCTACAATGAGCAGTTCTTC
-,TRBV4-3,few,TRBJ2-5,CASSQRGTLIETQYF,TGCGCCAGCAGCCAACGAGGGACTCTCATTGAGACCCAGTACTTC
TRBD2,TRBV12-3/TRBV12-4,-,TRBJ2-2,CASSWAGGSTGELFF,TGTGCCAGCAGTTGGGCGGGGGGTAGCACCGGGGAGCTGTTTTTT
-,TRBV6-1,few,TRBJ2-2,CASSDNVAGELFF,TGTGCCAGCAGTGATAACGTAGCCGGGGAGCTGTTTTTT
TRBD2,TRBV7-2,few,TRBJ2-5,CASSVQLAGGSETQYF,TGTGCCAGCAGCGTTCAACTAGCGGGGGGGTCAGAGACCCAGTACTTC